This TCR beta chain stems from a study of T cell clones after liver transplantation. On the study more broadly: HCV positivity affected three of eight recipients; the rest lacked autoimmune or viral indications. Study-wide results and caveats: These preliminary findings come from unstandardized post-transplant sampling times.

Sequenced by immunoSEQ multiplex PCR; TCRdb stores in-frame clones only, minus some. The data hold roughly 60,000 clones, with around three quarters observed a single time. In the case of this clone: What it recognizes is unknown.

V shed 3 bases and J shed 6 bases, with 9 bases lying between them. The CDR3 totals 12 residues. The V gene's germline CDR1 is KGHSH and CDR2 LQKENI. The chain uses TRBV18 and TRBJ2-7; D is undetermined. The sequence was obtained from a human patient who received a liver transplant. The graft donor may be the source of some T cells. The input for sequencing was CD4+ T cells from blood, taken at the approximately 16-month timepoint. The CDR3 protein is CASSPGSSEQYF. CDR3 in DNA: TGTGCCAGCTCACCGGGTTCGAGCGAGCAGTACTTC.